The rows below give T cell receptor beta chains drawn from one sample of a study of cytomegalovirus exposure and HLA in healthy donors. The assay was immunoSEQ multiplex PCR, and TCRdb's table has in-frame clones only and misses some. The table shows about 200,000 clones, with around 88% occurring only once. The sample comprised PBMCs. The receptors were gathered from a woman aged 18-29 years in good health and CMV-seronegative. The CDR3 runs from the conserved cysteine through the conserved F or W. A D gene is named only where the DNA matches it firmly. Some rows have no size entry. The others give once, few or many, or a class for an expanded clone.

TRBV6-1	.	.	TRBJ2-5	TGTGCCAGCAGTGAGACGGGGATGAAGAGGGCCCAGTACTTC	CASSETGMKRAQYF
TRBV7-9	.	.	TRBJ1-1	TGTGCCAGCAGCTTATTGGGGAGGGCTGAAGCTTTCTTT	CASSLLGRAEAFF
TRBV9	.	few	TRBJ2-5	TGTGCCAGCAGCGTAGGAAACAAAGAGACCCAGTACTTC	CASSVGNKETQYF
TRBV21-1	.	.	TRBJ2-5	TGTGCCAGCAGCACCACCCCAGGGGGGACACGTTTCAAAGAGACCCAGTACTTC	CASSTTPGGTRFKETQYF
TRBV5-6	TRBD1	once	TRBJ1-4	TGTGCCAGCGGGAGACAGGGGGAGAGTGAAAAACTGTTTTTT	CASGRQGESEKLFF
TRBV28	TRBD1	.	TRBJ2-3	TGTGCCAGCCTTGGATCCGGGACAGGGGCCTTTCAATCCACAGATACGCAGTATTTT	CASLGSGTGAFQSTDTQYF
TRBV7-6	.	.	TRBJ2-7	TGTGCCAGCCAATCGGGCGAGCAGTACTTC	CASQSGEQYF
TRBV19	.	.	TRBJ1-1	TGTGCCAGTAGCTCCAATTTGGAGACTGAAGCTTTCTTT	CASSSNLETEAFF
TRBV11-1	TRBD1	.	TRBJ1-1	TGTGCCAGCAGCCCTTTGGACAGGGGCGACGAAGCTTTCTTT	CASSPLDRGDEAFF
TRBV5-1	.	.	TRBJ1-1	TGCGCCAGCAGCTTGGCCCCGGGTTTGCTCACTGAAGCTTTCTTT	CASSLAPGLLTEAFF
TRBV7-2	TRBD2	.	TRBJ2-7	TGTGCCAGCAGCCGGACTAGCGAGGGTCTGTACGAGCAGTACTTC	CASSRTSEGLYEQYF
TRBV7-9	TRBD1	once	TRBJ2-5	TGTGCCAGCAGCCAGGGACAGGGGGCGACTATCCAAGAGACCCAGTACTTC	CASSQGQGATIQETQYF
TRBV4-3	.	.	TRBJ1-2	TGCGCCAGCAGCCCTGAAGCGGAGGGAAACTATGGCTACACCTTC	CASSPEAEGNYGYTF
TRBV6-6	TRBD2	.	TRBJ2-1	TGTGCCAGCTGCACTAGCGGGAGAACCAATGAGCAGTTCTTC	CASCTSGRTNEQFF
TRBV5-1	.	.	TRBJ1-3	TGCGCCAGCAGCTTAGGGGGTACTGGAAACACCATATATTTT	CASSLGGTGNTIYF
TRBV10-3	TRBD1	.	TRBJ2-7	TGTGCCATCAGTGGGACAGGGAGAGGATTGCAGTACTTC	CAISGTGRGLQYF
TRBV30	.	.	TRBJ1-1	TGTGCCTGGAGTGTATGGGCAGACACGAACACTGAAGCTTTCTTT	CAWSVWADTNTEAFF
TRBV7-9	.	.	TRBJ2-3	TGTGCCAGCAGCAGAACCCCTGGACAGACAGATACGCAGTATTTT	CASSRTPGQTDTQYF
TRBV7-9	.	.	TRBJ1-1	TGTGCCAGCCGAAAAGGAGGGGCTTTGGCTGAAGCTTTCTTT	CASRKGGALAEAFF
TRBV10-3	.	.	TRBJ2-5	TGTGCCATCAGTGCTCACACCCAAGAGACCCAGTACTTC	CAISAHTQETQYF
TRBV5-5	.	.	TRBJ1-4	TGTGCCAGCAGCTTTGTGCGGGAGTCGGGTGAAAAACTGTTTTTT	CASSFVRESGEKLFF
TRBV7-2	.	.	TRBJ2-7	TGTGCCAGCAGCTTAGGTTCAGTAGCGGAGCAGTACTTC	CASSLGSVAEQYF
TRBV27	.	.	TRBJ2-7	TGTGCCAGCAGTTTTGGATCCGGGGGTAACGAGCAGTACTTC	CASSFGSGGNEQYF
TRBV7-2	.	few	TRBJ2-1	TGTGCCAGCAGCTTAGTCCGAGTCTATGAGCAGTTCTTC	CASSLVRVYEQFF
TRBV7-3	TRBD1	.	TRBJ2-1	TGTGCCAGCAGCTTAGCGACAGGGACCCACAATGAGCAGTTCTTC	CASSLATGTHNEQFF
TRBV2	TRBD2	.	TRBJ2-7	TGTGCCAGCAGTGTGGGACTAGCGGGAGTGACCTACGAGCAGTACTTC	CASSVGLAGVTYEQYF
TRBV30	TRBD1	once	TRBJ2-1	TGTGCCTGGAGTCCTGACAGGGCAAAGCAGTTCTTC	CAWSPDRAKQFF
TRBV7-9	.	.	TRBJ1-1	TGTGCCAGCAGCCGGGACTCCTGGAACACTGAAGCTTTCTTT	CASSRDSWNTEAFF
TRBV7-6	TRBD1	.	TRBJ2-7	TGTGCCAGCAGCTTAACCCGGACAGGACCCTACGAGCAGTACTTC	CASSLTRTGPYEQYF
TRBV5-1	TRBD2	.	TRBJ2-5	TGCGCCAGCGGGGTAGCGGGAGGTGGTGGAGAGACCCAGTACTTC	CASGVAGGGGETQYF
TRBV6-1	.	.	TRBJ1-1	TGTGCCAGCAGTGAGGACTGGGTCGCTGAAGCTTTCTTT	CASSEDWVAEAFF
TRBV5-1	TRBD1	once	TRBJ1-2	TGCGCCAGCAGTATCGGCAGGGGGCCTCTTAACTATGGCTACACCTTC	CASSIGRGPLNYGYTF
TRBV14	.	few	TRBJ2-2	TGTGCCAGCAGCCCTCCGGGAACGAACACCGGGGAGCTGTTTTTT	CASSPPGTNTGELFF
TRBV27	TRBD2	.	TRBJ2-7	TGTGCCAGTAGGAGCCTAGCGGGAGGCCACAGTACGAGGCAGTACTTC	CASRSLAGGHSTRQYF
TRBV28	TRBD2	.	TRBJ2-1	TGTGCCAGCAGTTCCAGCACAGGGCTTGGGACTAGCGGGAGGTTCCCGAGGTATGATGAGCAGTTCTTC	CASSSSTGLGTSGRFPRYDEQFF
TRBV4-3	TRBD1	.	TRBJ1-2	TGCGCCAGCAGCCAAGACCTAGACAGGGACTATGGCTACACCTTC	CASSQDLDRDYGYTF
TRBV6-5	.	once	TRBJ1-2	TGTGCCAGCAGTTACTCGGGGGGACGGGGGACGGGCTACACCTTC	CASSYSGGRGTGYTF
TRBV9	TRBD1	.	TRBJ2-7	TGTGCCAGCAGCGCCCAGGGACAGTCTTACGAGCAGTACTTC	CASSAQGQSYEQYF
TRBV7-2	.	.	TRBJ2-3	TGTGCCAGCAGGTCCACCGGGGATACGCAGTATTTT	CASRSTGDTQYF
TRBV6-6	.	once	TRBJ1-2	TGTGCCAGCAGTCCCGGCCCAGGGTTGGGCTATGGCTACACCTTC	CASSPGPGLGYGYTF
TRBV11-1	TRBD1	once	TRBJ1-1	TGTGCCAGCAGCAGAGACAGGGGCACTGAAGCTTTCTTT	CASSRDRGTEAFF
TRBV7-9	TRBD2	.	TRBJ2-1	TGTGCCAGCAGCTTAGCCGGACTAGCGGGGAGGTATTTTGACAATGAGCAGTTCTTC	CASSLAGLAGRYFDNEQFF
TRBV4-1	.	.	TRBJ1-1	TGCGCCAGCACCACAAAGCCCTTCAGGGCGTCGGACACTGAAGCTTTCTTT	CASTTKPFRASDTEAFF
TRBV6-6	TRBD2	many	TRBJ2-5	TGTGCCAGCAGTTTGGTAGCGGGACTAGAGACCCAGTACTTC	CASSLVAGLETQYF
TRBV27	.	.	TRBJ1-1	TGTGCCAGCAGTTTATCAGGGGAACTGAACACTGAAGCTTTCTTT	CASSLSGELNTEAFF
TRBV6-6	TRBD1	.	TRBJ1-2	TGTGCCAGCAGTTACGTGGGACAGGGAAATAACTATGGCTACACCTTC	CASSYVGQGNNYGYTF
TRBV27	TRBD2	.	TRBJ2-3	TGTGCCAGCAGTTTAACACGGGAGGGCCCTACAGATACGCAGTATTTT	CASSLTREGPTDTQYF
TRBV28	.	.	TRBJ1-2	TGTGCCAGCAGCCTACAGGGCCACTATGGCTACACCTTC	CASSLQGHYGYTF
TRBV7-8	TRBD1	.	TRBJ1-2	TGTGCCAGCAGCCAGAGGGACAGCTACTATGGCTACACCTTC	CASSQRDSYYGYTF
TRBV7-3	.	.	TRBJ2-7	TGTGCCAGCAGCTTAGACAGACCCGAGCAGTACTTC	CASSLDRPEQYF
TRBV7-9	.	once	TRBJ2-7	TGTGCCAGCAGCTCGGACAGTTCCTACGAGCAGTACTTC	CASSSDSSYEQYF
TRBV28	.	.	TRBJ2-4	TGTGCCAGCAGTTTCACTAGTGGGGTAGCCAAAAACATTCAGTACTTC	CASSFTSGVAKNIQYF
TRBV2	.	.	TRBJ2-5	TGTGCCAGCAGTGAATCCGGAGAGACCCAGTACTTC	CASSESGETQYF
TRBV5-6	.	.	TRBJ2-1	TGTGCCAGCAGCTCACAGGGAGCCCATGAGCAGTTCTTC	CASSSQGAHEQFF
TRBV11-2	TRBD2	.	TRBJ2-7	TGTGCCAGCAGCTTACCACTAGCGGGAGGAGGCGAGCAGTACTTC	CASSLPLAGGGEQYF
TRBV29-1	TRBD1	once	TRBJ2-1	TGCAGCGTTCTGGGACAGACACATAGCAATGAGCAGTTCTTC	CSVLGQTHSNEQFF
TRBV2	TRBD2	.	TRBJ2-7	TGTGCCAGCGCGAATCCGGGGGGGGTGGCCTACGAGCAGTACTTC	CASANPGGVAYEQYF